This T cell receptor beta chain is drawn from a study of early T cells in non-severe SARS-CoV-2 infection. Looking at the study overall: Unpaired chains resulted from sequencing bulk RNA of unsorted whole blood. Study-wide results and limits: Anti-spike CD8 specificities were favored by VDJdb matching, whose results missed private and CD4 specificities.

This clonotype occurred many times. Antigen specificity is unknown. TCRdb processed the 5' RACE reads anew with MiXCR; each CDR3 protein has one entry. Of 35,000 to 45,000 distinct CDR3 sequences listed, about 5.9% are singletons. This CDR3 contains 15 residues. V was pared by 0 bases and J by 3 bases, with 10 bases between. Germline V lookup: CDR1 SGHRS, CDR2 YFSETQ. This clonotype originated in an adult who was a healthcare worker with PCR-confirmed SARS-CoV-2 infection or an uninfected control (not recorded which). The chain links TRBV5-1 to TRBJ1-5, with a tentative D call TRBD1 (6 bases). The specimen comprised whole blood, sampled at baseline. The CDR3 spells CASSLEGVDNQPQHF. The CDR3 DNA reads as TGCGCCAGCAGCTTGGAGGGGGTGGACAATCAGCCCCAGCATTTT.